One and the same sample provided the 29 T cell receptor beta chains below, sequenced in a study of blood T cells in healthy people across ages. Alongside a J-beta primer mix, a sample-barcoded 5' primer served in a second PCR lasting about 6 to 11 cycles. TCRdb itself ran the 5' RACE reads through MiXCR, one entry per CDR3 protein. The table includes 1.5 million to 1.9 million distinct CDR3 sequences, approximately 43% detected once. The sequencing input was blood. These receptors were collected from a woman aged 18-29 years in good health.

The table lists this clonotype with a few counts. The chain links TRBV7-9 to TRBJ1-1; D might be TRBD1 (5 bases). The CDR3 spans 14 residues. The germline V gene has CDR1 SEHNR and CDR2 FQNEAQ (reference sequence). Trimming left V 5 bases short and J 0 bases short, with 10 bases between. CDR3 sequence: CASSIGGVNTEAFF. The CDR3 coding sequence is TGTGCCAGCAGCATTGGGGGGGTGAACACTGAAGCTTTCTTT.

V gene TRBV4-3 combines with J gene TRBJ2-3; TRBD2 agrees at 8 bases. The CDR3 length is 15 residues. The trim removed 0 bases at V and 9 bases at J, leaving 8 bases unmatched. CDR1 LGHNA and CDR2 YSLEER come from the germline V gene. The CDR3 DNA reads TGCGCCAGCAGCCAAGATCTTCCGGGACTAGTGACGCAGTATTTT. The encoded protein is CASSQDLPGLVTQYF.

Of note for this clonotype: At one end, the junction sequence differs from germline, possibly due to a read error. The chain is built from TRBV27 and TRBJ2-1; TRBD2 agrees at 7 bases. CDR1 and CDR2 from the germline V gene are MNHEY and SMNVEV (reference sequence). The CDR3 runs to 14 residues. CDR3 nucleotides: TGTACCAGCAGTATCAGCGGGGTCTACAATGAGCAGTTCTTC. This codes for CTSSISGVYNEQFF.

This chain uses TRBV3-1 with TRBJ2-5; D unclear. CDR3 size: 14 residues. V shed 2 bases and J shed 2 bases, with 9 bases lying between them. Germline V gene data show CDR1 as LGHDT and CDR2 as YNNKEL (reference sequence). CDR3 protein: CASSQQNEQETQYF. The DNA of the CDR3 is TGTGCCAGCAGCCAACAAAACGAGCAAGAGACCCAGTACTTC.

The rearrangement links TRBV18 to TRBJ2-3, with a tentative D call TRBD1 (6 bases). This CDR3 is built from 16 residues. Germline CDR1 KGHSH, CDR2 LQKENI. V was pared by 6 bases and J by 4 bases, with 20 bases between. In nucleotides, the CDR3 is TGTGCCAGCTCTCACAGGGTAGCAGGTGGAGCAGATACGCAGTATTTT. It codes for CASSHRVAGGADTQYF.

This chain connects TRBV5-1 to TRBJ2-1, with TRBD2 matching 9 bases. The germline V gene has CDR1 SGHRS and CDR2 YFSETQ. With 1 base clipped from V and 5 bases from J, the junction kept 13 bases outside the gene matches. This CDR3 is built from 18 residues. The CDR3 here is CASSLRLAEPLSHNEQFF. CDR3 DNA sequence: TGCGCCAGCAGCTTGAGACTAGCGGAGCCCCTAAGCCACAATGAGCAGTTCTTC.

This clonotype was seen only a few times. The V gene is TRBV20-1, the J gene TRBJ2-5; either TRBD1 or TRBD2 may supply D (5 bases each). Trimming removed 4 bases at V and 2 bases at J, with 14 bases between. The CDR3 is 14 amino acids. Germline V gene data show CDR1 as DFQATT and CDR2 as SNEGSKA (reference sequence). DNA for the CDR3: TGCAGTGCTATCCCTGGGACGTCTCAAGAGACCCAGTACTTC. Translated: CSAIPGTSQETQYF.

The CDR3 DNA reads TGTGCCAGCAGCTTAGACGACTTACCGACCCAGTACTTC. It specifies CASSLDDLPTQYF. The chain is built from TRBV7-6 and TRBJ2-5; D not resolved. Trimming removed 1 base at V and 7 bases at J, with 10 bases between. Germline V CDR1 and CDR2: SGHVS, FNYEAQ. The CDR3 runs to 13 residues.

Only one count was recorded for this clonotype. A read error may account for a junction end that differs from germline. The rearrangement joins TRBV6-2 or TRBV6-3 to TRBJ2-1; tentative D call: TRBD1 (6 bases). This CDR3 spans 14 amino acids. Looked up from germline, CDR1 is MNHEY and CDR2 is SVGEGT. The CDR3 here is CASSDSTRGNEQFF. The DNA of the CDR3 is TGTGCCAGCAGTGACTCGACCAGGGGAAATGAGCAGTTCTTC.

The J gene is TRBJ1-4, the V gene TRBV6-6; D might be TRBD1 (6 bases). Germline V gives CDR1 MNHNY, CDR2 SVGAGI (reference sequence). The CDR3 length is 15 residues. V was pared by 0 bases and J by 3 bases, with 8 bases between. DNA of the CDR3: TGTGCCAGCAGTTACTCGGACAGCCCTAATGAAAAACTGTTTTTT. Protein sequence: CASSYSDSPNEKLFF.

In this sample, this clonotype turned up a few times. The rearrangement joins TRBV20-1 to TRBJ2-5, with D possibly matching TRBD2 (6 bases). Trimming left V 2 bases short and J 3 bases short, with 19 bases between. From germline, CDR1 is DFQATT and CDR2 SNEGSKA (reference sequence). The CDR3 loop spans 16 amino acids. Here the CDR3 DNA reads TGCAGTGCTAGATCAAGGCGCGGGGTCGTTAAAGAGACCCAGTACTTC. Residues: CSARSRRGVVKETQYF.

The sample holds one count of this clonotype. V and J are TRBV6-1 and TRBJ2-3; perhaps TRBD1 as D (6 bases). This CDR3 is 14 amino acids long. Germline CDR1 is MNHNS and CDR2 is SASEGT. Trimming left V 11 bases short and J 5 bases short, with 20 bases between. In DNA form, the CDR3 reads TGTGCCTCCAAGGGGGAATTGAGGGGAGATACGCAGTATTTT. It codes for CASKGELRGDTQYF.

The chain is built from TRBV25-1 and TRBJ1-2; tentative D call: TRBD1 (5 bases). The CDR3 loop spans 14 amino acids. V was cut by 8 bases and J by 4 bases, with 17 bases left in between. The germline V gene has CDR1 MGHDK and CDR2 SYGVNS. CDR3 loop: CASHQGAKFYGYTF. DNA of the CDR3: TGTGCCAGCCACCAAGGGGCGAAATTCTATGGCTACACCTTC.

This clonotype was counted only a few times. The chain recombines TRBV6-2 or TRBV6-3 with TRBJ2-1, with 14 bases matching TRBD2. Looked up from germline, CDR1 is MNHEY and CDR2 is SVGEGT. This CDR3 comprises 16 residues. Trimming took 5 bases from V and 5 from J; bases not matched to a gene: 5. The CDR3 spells CASSTRTSGGNNEQFF. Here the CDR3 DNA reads TGTGCCAGCAGTACCCGGACTAGCGGGGGGAACAATGAGCAGTTCTTC.

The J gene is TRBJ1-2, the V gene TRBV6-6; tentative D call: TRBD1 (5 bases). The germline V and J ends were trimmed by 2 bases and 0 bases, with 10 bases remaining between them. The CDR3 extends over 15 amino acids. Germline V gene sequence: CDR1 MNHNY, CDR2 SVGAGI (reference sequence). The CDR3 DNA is TGTGCCAGCAGTTACGAGCGGGGCCCTAACTATGGCTACACCTTC. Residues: CASSYERGPNYGYTF.

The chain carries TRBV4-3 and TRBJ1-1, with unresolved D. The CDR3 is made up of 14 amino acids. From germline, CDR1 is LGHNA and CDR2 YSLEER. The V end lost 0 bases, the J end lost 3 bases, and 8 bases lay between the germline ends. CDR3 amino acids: CASSQDSWDTEAFF. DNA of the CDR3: TGCGCCAGCAGCCAAGACTCTTGGGACACTGAAGCTTTCTTT.

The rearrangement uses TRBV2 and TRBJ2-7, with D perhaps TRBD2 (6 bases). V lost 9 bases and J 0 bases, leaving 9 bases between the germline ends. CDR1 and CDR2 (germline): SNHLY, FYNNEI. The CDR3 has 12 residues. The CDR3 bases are TGTGCCAGTGTGGGACTCTCCTACGAGCAGTACTTC. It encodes CASVGLSYEQYF.

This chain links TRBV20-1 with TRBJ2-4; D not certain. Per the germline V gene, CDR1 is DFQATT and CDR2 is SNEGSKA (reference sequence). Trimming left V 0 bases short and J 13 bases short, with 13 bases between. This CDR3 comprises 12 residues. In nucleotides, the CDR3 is TGCAGTGCTAGAGAATCGCATCCTCAGCAGTACTTC. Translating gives CSARESHPQQYF.

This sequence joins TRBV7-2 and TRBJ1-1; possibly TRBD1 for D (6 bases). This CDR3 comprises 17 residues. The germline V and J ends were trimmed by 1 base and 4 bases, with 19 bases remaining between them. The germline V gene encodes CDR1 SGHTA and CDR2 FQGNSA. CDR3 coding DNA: TGTGCCAGCAGCTTAGACTGGGTAGGGGGGAAGGTCACTGAAGCTTTCTTT. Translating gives CASSLDWVGGKVTEAFF.

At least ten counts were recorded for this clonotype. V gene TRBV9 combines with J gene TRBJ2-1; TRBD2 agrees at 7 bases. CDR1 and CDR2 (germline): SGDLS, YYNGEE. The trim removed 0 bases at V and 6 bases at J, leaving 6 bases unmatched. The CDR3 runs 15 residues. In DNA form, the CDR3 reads TGTGCCAGCAGCGTAGGGGGGACTATACTCAATGAGCAGTTCTTC. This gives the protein CASSVGGTILNEQFF.

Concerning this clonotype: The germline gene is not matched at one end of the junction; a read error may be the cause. CDR3 residues: CSARVYSGANVLTF. The CDR3 DNA reads as TGCAGCGCTAGAGTCTACTCTGGGGCCAACGTCCTGACTTTC. V gene TRBV20-1 combines with J gene TRBJ2-6; D is uncertain. Germline V lookup: CDR1 DFQATT, CDR2 SNEGSKA (reference sequence). The CDR3 is 14 amino acids.

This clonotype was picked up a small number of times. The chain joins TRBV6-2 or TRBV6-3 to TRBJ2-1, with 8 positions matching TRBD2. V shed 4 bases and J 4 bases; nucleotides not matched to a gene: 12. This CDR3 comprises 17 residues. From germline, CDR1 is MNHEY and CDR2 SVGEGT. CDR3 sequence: CASSFTLREGNYNEQFF. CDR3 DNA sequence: TGTGCCAGCAGTTTTACGTTACGGGAGGGCAATTACAATGAGCAGTTCTTC.

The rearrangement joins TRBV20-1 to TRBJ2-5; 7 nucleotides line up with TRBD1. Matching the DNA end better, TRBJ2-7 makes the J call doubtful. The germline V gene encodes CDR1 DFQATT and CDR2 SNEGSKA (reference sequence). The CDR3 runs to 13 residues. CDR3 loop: CSAERDSLYEQYF. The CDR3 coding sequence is TGCAGTGCGGAAAGGGACAGCCTCTACGAGCAGTACTTC.

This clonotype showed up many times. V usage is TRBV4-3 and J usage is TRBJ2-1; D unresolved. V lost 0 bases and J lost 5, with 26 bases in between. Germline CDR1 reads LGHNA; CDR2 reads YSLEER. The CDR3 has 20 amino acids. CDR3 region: CASSQDSGQISWYYDNEQFF. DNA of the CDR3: TGCGCCAGCAGCCAAGATTCGGGTCAGATCTCTTGGTACTACGACAATGAGCAGTTCTTC.

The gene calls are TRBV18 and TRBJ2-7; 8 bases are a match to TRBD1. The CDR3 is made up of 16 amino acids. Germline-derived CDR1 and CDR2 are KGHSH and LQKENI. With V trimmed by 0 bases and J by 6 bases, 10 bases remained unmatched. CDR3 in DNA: TGTGCCAGCTCACCACCGGCGGCAGGGGGCATGTTCGAGCAGTACTTC. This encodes CASSPPAAGGMFEQYF.

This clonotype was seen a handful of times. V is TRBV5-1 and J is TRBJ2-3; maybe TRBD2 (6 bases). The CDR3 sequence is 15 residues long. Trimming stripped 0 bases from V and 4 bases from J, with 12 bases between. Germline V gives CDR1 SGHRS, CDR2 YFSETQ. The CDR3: CASSLAPSAADTQYF. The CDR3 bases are TGCGCCAGCAGCTTGGCTCCTAGCGCGGCAGATACGCAGTATTTT.

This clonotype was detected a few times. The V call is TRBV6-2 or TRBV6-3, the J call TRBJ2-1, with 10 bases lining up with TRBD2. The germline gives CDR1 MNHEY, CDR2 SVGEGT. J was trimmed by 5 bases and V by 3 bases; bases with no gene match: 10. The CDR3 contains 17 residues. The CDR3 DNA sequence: TGTGCCAGCAGTTATAGGGCTAGCGGGAGTTTCAACAATGAGCAGTTCTTC. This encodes CASSYRASGSFNNEQFF.

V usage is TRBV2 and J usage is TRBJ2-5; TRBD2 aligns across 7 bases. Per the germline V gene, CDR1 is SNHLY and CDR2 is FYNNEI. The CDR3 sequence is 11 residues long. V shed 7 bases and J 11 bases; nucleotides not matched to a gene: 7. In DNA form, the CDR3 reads TGTGCCAGCACGGGGAGGGATGAGCAGTACTTC. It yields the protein CASTGRDEQYF.

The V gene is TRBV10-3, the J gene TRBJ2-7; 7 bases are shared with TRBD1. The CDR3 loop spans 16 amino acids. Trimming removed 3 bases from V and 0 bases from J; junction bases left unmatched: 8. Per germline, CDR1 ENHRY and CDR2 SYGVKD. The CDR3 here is CAISDRQGGSSYEQYF. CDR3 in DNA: TGTGCCATCAGTGATAGACAGGGTGGAAGCTCCTACGAGCAGTACTTC.